This T cell receptor beta chain was captured in a study of cytotoxic CD8 clonotypes in ibrutinib-treated CLL. TCR beta libraries used around 2 micrograms of genomic DNA from cryopreserved PBMCs. About this clone itself: Its antigen is undetermined.

This table comes from immunoSEQ multiplex PCR, and its TCRdb copy is limited to in-frame clones, with some not included. The sample lists about 160,000 clones, about 88% occurring once. Overall study results and limits: Private clonotypes, not public ones, expanded at ibrutinib response.

The sequencing used PBMCs, collected at disease progression, from a patient treated with ibrutinib. This TCR was recovered from a human donor with chronic lymphocytic leukemia.

For the CDR3, the DNA is TGTGCCAGCAGTTATGCAGGGAATCAGCCCCAGCATTTT. This codes for CASSYAGNQPQHF. This rearrangement joins TRBV27 to TRBJ1-5, with a possible D match to TRBD1 (5 bases). Germline CDR1 MNHEY, CDR2 SMNVEV (reference sequence). The length of the CDR3 is 13 residues. V shed 4 bases and J shed 4 bases, with 8 bases lying between them.